This T cell receptor (beta chain) comes out of a study of T cell clonotyping in hematopoietic cell transplantation (dated by TCRdb to the early 2020s). Broadly, across the study: A total of 130 to 150 blood samples were collected in the study from about 40 consecutive transplant recipients and their related donors. Patients were recruited between late 2015 and January 2017 and followed until late 2020 or death.

The immunoSEQ assay, a bias-controlled multiplex PCR with V- and J-specific primers, was used to amplify TCR beta CDR3 regions from genomic DNA. In a second PCR step, a proprietary barcode and Illumina adapter sequences were attached to the CDR3 amplicons. CDR3 libraries were sequenced on an Illumina MiSeq instrument. In the paper's pipeline: immunoSEQ Analyzer 3.0 was used for export and quality control, with R Bioconductor and Immunarch used for downstream analyses. Repertoire metrics were calculated using only productive rearrangements within the normalized downsampled data set. In the normalized cohort, clonotypes with more than 5 templates were defined as pathologically expanded. Repertoire diversity was measured with the Inverse Simpson Index. The non-normalized data set was used for CMV-specificity analyses so that all clonotypes could be captured. TCRdb took this table from immuneACCESS and kept in-frame rearrangements with V and J called. Such tables lack part of the clones; where checked against another copy, unresolved V genes explain under half of the gap, and the rest is unexplained. V and J calls and clone size are those listed in that table; D and trimming were worked out from the DNA. The sample has under 30,000 clones on record, about 90% of them singletons. Of the sample, around 10% falls within the top ten clones.

To note about this clone: Its antigen is not yet known. Base quality data are lacking; no much larger clone is found one base away.

Reading the label with the study, this specimen's time point is: 100 days after allo-HCT. Recipient blood was collected about 28 days before transplant and at days 30, 100 and 180 after transplant. Nuclei Lysis Solution was used to extract genomic DNA from fresh or cryopreserved unfractionated peripheral blood mononuclear cells. Study-wide findings and limitations: Recipient TCR diversity fell after transplant, with pathologically expanded clonotypes rising progressively from day 30 to day 180. Broader TCR repertoire diversity after transplant was predicted by Inverse Simpson Index values from donors and from recipients before transplant. The sample size was limited, and because cells were not sorted, the contributions of CD4 and CD8 repertoires could not be separated. Only a small fraction of recipient repertoires overlapped donor repertoires, with over 95% appearing de novo at the given depth.

The specimen was PBMCs, collected 100 days after allogeneic stem cell transplant. The clonotype originates from a female patient aged 50 to 65 who had an allogeneic stem cell transplant from a related donor, so the T cells may come from the graft donor. Some clones in this sample may be carry-over from other donors' samples.

The DNA sequence is as follows: TGTGCCAGCAGTGCGGACAGGGGGCCTTCACCCCTCCACTTT. Its translation reads: CASSADRGPSPLHF. The sequence links TRBV6-4 to TRBJ1-6; a stretch of 11 junction bases matches TRBD1. The CDR3 runs 14 residues from the cysteine to the phenylalanine. Only the CDR3 part of the read is kept: 42 bases, read in frame from the first base. The germline V gene encodes CDR1 MRHNA and CDR2 SNTAGT. At the junction V is shortened by 4 bases and J by 9 bases; bases outside the gene matches: 2.